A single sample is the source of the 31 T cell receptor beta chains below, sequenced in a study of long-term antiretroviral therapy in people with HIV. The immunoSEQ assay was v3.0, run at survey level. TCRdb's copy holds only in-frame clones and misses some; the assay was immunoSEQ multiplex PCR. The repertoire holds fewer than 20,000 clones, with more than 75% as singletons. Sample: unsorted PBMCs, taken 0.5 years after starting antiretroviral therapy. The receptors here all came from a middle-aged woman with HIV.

As DNA, the CDR3 is TGTGCCAGCAGCTCGGGACAGTTATCCTACGAGCAGTACTTC. Protein sequence: CASSSGQLSYEQYF. The chain couples TRBV11-2 to TRBJ2-7; 7 bases fit TRBD1. The CDR3 is 14 amino acids. V lost 4 bases, J lost 1 base, and 4 bases stayed unmatched. In germline, CDR1 is SGHAT, CDR2 FQNNGV.

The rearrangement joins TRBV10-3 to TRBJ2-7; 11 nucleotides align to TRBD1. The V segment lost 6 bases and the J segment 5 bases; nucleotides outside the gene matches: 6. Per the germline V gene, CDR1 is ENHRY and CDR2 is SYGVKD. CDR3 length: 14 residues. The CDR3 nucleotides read TGTGCCATCAGGGGACAGGGGGGGAACCACGAGCAGTACTTC. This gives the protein CAIRGQGGNHEQYF.

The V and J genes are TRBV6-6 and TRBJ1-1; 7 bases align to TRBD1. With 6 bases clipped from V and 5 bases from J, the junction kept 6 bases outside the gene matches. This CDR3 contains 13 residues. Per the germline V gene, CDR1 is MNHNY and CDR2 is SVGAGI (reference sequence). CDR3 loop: CASRSQGETEAFF. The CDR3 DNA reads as TGTGCCAGCAGATCGCAGGGGGAAACTGAAGCTTTCTTT.

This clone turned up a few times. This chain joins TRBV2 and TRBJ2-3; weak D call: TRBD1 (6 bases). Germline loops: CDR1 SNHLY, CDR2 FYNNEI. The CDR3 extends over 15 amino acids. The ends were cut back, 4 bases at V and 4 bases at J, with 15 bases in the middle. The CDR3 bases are TGTGCCAGCAGTGTAGGTAACAGGGTGGCAGATACGCAGTATTTT. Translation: CASSVGNRVADTQYF.

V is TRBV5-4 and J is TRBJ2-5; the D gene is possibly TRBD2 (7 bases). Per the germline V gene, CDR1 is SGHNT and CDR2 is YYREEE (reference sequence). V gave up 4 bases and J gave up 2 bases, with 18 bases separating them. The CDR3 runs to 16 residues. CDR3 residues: CASSRGGRGTQETQYF. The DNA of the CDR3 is TGTGCCAGCAGCAGGGGGGGGAGGGGAACACAAGAGACCCAGTACTTC.

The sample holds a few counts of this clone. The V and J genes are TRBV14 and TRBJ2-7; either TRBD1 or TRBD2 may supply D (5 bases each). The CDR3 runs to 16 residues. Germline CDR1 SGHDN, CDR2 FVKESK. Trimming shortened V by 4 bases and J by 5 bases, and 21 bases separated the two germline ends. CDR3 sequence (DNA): TGTGCCAGCAGCCCGACAATCAACGCCTGGGGGAACGAGCAGTACTTC. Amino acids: CASSPTINAWGNEQYF.

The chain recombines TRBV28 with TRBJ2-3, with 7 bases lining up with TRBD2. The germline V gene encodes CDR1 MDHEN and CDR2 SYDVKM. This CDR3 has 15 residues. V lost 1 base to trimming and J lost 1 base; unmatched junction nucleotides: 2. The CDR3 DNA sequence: TGTGCCAGCAGTTTATCCCGGGGGGGCACAGATACGCAGTATTTT. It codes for CASSLSRGGTDTQYF.

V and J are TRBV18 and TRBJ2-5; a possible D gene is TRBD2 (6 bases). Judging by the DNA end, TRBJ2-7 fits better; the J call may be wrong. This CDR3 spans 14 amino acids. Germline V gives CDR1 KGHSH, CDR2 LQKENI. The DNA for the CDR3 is TGTGCCAGCTCACCGGGACTGGGGGTCTACGAGCAGTACTTC. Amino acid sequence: CASSPGLGVYEQYF.

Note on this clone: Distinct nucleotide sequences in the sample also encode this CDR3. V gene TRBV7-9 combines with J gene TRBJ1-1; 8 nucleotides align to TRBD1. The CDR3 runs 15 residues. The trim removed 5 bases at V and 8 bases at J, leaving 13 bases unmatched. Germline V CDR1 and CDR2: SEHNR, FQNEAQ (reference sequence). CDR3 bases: TGTGCCAGCAGCCCCCCCGTGGGGACAGGATGGGAAGCTTTCTTT. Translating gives CASSPPVGTGWEAFF.

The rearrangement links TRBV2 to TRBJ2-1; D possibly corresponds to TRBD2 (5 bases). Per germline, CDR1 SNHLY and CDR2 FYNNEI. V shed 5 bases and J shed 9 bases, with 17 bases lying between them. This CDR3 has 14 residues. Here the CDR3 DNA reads TGTGCCAGCAGTCCGATCTCTAGCACGGGTGAGCAGTTCTTC. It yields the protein CASSPISSTGEQFF.

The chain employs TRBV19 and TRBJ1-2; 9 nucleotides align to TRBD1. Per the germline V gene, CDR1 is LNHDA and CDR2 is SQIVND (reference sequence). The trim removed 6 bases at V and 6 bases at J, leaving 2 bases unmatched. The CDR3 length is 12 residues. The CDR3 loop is CASRGTGHGYTF. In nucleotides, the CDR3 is TGTGCCAGTAGAGGGACAGGGCATGGCTACACCTTC.

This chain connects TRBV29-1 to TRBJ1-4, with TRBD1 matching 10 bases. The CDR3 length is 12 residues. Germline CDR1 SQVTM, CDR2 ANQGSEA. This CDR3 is CSGTGEDEKLFF. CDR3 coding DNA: TGCAGTGGGACAGGGGAGGATGAAAAACTGTTTTTT.

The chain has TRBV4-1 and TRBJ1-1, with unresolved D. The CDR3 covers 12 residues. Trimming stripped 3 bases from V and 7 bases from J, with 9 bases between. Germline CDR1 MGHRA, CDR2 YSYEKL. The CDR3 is CASSQIGDEAFF. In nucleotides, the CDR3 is TGCGCCAGCAGCCAGATTGGAGATGAAGCTTTCTTT.

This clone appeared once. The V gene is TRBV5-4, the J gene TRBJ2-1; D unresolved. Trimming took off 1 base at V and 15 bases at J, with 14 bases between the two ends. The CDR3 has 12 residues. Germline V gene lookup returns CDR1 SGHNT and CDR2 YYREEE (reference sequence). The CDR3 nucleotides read TGTGCCAGCAGCTTGAGAGGCGACAAGGTGTTCTTC. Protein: CASSLRGDKVFF. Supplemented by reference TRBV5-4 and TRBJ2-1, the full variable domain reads ETGVTQSPTHLIKTRGQQVTLRCSSQSGHNTVSWYQQALGQGPQFIFQYYREEENGRGNFPPRFSGLQFPNYSSELNVNALELDDSALYLCASSLRGDKVFFGPGTRLTVL.

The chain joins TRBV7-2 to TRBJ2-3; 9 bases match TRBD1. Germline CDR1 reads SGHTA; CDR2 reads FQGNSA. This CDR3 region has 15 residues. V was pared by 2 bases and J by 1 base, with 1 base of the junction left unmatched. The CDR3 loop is CASSLRTGGTDTQYF. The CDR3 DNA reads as TGTGCCAGCAGCTTAAGGACAGGGGGCACAGATACGCAGTATTTT.

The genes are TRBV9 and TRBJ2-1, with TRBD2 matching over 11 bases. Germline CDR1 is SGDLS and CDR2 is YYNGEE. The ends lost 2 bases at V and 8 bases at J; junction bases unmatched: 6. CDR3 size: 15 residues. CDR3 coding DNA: TGTGCCAGCAGCGTTATAGCGGGAGGGAGCCATGAGCAGTTCTTC. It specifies CASSVIAGGSHEQFF.

In nucleotides, the CDR3 is TGCGCCAGCAGCTCCGGGGGGCGCGATCAGCCCCAGCATTTT. Protein sequence: CASSSGGRDQPQHF. The chain carries TRBV5-1 and TRBJ1-5, with D possibly matching TRBD1 (6 bases). V lost 3 bases and J 5 bases, leaving 12 bases between the germline ends. There are 14 residues in the CDR3. Germline values: CDR1 SGHRS, CDR2 YFSETQ.

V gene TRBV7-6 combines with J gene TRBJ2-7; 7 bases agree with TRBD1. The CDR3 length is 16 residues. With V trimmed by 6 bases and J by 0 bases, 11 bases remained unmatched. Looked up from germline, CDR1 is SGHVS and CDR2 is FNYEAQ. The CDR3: CASSSPTGQPSYEQYF. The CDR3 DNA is TGTGCCAGCAGTTCGCCTACGGGACAGCCCTCCTACGAGCAGTACTTC.

As DNA, the CDR3 is TGTGCCAGCAGCTTTCTGGTCACTGGGGCCCAGCATTTT. It encodes CASSFLVTGAQHF. The rearrangement uses TRBV5-4 and TRBJ1-5, with no clear D. From germline, CDR1 is SGHNT and CDR2 YYREEE (reference sequence). CDR3 length: 13 amino acids. Trimming pared 2 bases from V and 11 bases from J, leaving 14 bases between.

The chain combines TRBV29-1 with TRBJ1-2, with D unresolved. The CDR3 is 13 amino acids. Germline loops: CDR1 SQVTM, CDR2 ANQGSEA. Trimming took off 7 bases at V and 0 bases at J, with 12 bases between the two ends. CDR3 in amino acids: CSAVMGANYGYTF. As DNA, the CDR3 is TGCAGCGCCGTAATGGGAGCTAACTATGGCTACACCTTC.

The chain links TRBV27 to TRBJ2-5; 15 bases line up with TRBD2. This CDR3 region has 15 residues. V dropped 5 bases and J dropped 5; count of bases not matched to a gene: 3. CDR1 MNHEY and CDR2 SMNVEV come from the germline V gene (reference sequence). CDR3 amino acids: CASSRTSGRGETQYF. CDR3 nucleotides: TGTGCCAGCAGTCGGACTAGCGGGAGGGGCGAGACCCAGTACTTC.

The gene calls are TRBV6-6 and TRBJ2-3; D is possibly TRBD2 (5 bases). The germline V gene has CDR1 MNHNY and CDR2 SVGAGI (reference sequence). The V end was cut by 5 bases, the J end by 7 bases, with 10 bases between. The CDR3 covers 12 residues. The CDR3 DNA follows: TGTGCCAGCAGTCCCTCTAGCAATACGCAGTATTTT. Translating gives CASSPSSNTQYF.

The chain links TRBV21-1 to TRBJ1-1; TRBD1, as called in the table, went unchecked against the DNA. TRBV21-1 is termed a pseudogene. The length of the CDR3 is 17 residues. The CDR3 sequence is CASSKALDRDNNTEAFF. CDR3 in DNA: TGTGCCAGCAGCAAAGCGCTGGACAGGGATAACAACACTGAAGCTTTCTTT.

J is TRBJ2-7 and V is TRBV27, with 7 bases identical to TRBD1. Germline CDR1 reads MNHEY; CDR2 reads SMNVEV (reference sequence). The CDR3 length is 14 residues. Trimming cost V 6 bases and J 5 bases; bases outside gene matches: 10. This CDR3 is CASSQTGPPNEQYF. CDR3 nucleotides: TGTGCCAGCAGCCAGACAGGGCCCCCGAACGAGCAGTACTTC.

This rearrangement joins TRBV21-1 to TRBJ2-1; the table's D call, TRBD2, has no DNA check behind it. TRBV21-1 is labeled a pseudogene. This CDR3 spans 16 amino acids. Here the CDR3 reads CASSKVELAGESEQFF. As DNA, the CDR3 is TGTGCCAGCAGCAAAGTTGAACTAGCGGGAGAAAGTGAGCAGTTCTTC.

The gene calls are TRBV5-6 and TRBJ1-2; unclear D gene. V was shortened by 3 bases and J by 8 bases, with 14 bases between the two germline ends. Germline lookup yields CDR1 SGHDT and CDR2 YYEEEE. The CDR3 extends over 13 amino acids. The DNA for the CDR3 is TGTGCCAGCAGCTCCCCCGCGGGTTGGGGCTACACCTTC. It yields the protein CASSSPAGWGYTF.

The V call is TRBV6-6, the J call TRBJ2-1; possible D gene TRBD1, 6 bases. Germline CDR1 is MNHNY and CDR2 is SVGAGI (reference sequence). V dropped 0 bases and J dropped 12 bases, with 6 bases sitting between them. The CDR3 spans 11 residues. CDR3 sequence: CASSYSRGQFF. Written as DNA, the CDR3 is TGTGCCAGCAGTTACTCCAGGGGGCAGTTCTTC.

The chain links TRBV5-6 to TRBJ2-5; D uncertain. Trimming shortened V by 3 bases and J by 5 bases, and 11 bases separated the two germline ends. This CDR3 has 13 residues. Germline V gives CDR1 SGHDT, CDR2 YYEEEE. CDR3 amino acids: CASSSNLGETQYF. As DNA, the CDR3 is TGTGCCAGCAGCTCTAACCTTGGGGAGACCCAGTACTTC.

CDR3 amino acids: CASSQDAGSNTGELFF. CDR3 sequence (DNA): TGTGCCAGCAGCCAAGACGCAGGGTCGAACACCGGGGAGCTGTTTTTT. V usage is TRBV4-2 and J usage is TRBJ2-2; maybe TRBD1 (5 bases). The germline V gene encodes CDR1 LGHNA and CDR2 YNFKEQ. The CDR3 has 16 amino acids. Trimming cost V 0 bases and J 0 bases, with 8 bases left between them.

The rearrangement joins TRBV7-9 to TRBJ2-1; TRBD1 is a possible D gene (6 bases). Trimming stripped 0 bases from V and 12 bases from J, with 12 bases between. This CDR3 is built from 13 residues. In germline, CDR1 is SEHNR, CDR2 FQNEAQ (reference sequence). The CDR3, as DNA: TGTGCCAGCAGCTTAGCGGGGGCCTTCGGGCAGTTCTTC. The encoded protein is CASSLAGAFGQFF.

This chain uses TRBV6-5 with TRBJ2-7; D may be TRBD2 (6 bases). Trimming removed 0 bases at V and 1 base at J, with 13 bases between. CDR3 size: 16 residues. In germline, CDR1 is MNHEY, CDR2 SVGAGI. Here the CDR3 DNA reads TGTGCCAGCAGTTACTCGAGCTGGGGAGGTTCCTACGAGCAGTACTTC. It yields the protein CASSYSSWGGSYEQYF.